One and the same sample provided the 7 T cell receptor beta chains below, sequenced in a study of T cell clusters in autoimmune cytopenias. TRB amplification used roughly 250 ng of peripheral blood genomic DNA. TRB rearrangements were amplified by touch-down multiplex PCR with mixed TRB-A/B primers. TCRdb reanalyzed the multiplex PCR reads, giving one entry per CDR3 protein sequence and no DNA. The repertoire table contains about 9,500 distinct CDR3 sequences. Input material: peripheral blood. The receptors originated from a human donor with an autoimmune cytopenia or autoimmune hepatitis (not recorded which).

Measured by frequency, this clonotype is medium-sized (0.01 to 0.1%). The chain links TRBV15 to TRBJ2-5. This CDR3 is 16 amino acids long. The V gene's germline CDR1 is LNHNV and CDR2 YYDKDF (reference sequence). This chain's CDR3 is CATSSSPRGVQETQYF.

The chain has TRBV29-1 and TRBJ2-2. This CDR3 has 11 residues. In germline, CDR1 is SQVTM, CDR2 ANQGSEA. Here the CDR3 reads CSVGVAGELFF.

The chain joins TRBV7-2 to TRBJ2-3; TCRdb reports TRBD2, a call that lacks DNA to check it against. The CDR3 is 12 amino acids. Germline CDR1 is SGHTA and CDR2 is FQGNSA. The CDR3 spells CASSFGGGAQYF. Using reference TRBV7-2 and TRBJ2-3 for the parts outside the CDR3, the full variable domain is GAGVSQSPSNKVTEKGKDVELRCDPISGHTALYWYRQSLGQGLEFLIYFQGNSAPDKSGLPSDRFSAERTGGSVSTLTIQRTQQEDSAVYLCASSFGGGAQYFGPGTRLTVL.

This clonotype counts as medium-sized (0.01 to 0.1%) by frequency. V and J are TRBV15 and TRBJ2-3; TCRdb selects TRBD2, and the lack of DNA leaves this call unchecked. The CDR3 loop spans 18 amino acids. Germline lookup yields CDR1 LNHNV and CDR2 YYDKDF (reference sequence). The CDR3 loop reads CATSRGPLGEGMTDTQYF.

V is TRBV27 and J is TRBJ2-3; TCRdb gives TRBD2 as the D gene, but with no DNA this cannot be confirmed. Germline V lookup: CDR1 MNHEY, CDR2 SMNVEV (reference sequence). The CDR3 length is 16 residues. The CDR3 region is CASSDYSGGAKDTQYF.

This clonotype is labeled medium-sized based on frequency. The J gene is TRBJ2-7, the V gene TRBV19; TCRdb lists TRBD1, though no DNA is available to test this call. CDR1 and CDR2 (germline): LNHDA, SQIVND (reference sequence). CDR3 size: 15 residues. CDR3 in amino acids: CACRAGDQATYEQYF.

This rearrangement joins TRBV27 to TRBJ1-1; checking the TCRdb D call of TRBD1 is not possible without DNA. CDR3 length equals 18 residues. CDR1 is MNHEY, CDR2 SMNVEV, per germline (reference sequence). CDR3: CASTLPRKDGGPNTEAFF.